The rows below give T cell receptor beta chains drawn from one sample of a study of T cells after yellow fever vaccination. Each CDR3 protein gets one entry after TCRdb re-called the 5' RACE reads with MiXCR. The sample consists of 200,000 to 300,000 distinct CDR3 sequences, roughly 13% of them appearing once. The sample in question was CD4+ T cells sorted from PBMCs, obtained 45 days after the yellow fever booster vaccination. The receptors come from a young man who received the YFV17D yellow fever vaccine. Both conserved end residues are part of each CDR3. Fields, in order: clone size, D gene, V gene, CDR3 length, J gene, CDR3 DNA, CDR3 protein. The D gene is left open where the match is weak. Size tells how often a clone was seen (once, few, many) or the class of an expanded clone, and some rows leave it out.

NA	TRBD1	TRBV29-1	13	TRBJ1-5	TGCAGCGTTGAAACAGGGGTAGGTCAGCCCCAGCATTTT	CSVETGVGQPQHF
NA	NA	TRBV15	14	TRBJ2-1	TGTGCCACCACAAAGGACAGAAAGAGCAATGAGCAGTTCTTC	CATTKDRKSNEQFF
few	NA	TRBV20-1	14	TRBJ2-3	TGCAGTGCTAGAGATAGCGGAGCTACAGATACGCAGTATTTT	CSARDSGATDTQYF
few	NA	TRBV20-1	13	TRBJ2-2	TGCAGTGCTCCTTCCTCTGGGGCCGGGGAGCTGTTTTTT	CSAPSSGAGELFF
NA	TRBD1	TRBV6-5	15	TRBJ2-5	TGTGCCAGCAGTTACAGATACAGGGGCTGGGAGACCCAGTACTTC	CASSYRYRGWETQYF
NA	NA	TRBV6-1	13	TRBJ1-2	TGTGCCAGCGGGCACCGGGGAGCCTATGGCTACACCTTC	CASGHRGAYGYTF
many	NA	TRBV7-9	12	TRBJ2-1	TGTGCCAGCAGCCGAGATAGATCTGAGCAGTTCTTC	CASSRDRSEQFF
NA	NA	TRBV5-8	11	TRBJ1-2	TGTGCCAGCAGCTTGGTAGGGGGCTACACCTTC	CASSLVGGYTF
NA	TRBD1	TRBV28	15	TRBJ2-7	TGTGCCAGCAGCGGGGACAGGGGACTTCCCTACGAGCAGTACTTC	CASSGDRGLPYEQYF
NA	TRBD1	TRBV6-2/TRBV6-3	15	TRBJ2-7	TGTGCCAGCAGTTCGCGGGACAGGGCCGGTCACGAGCAGTACTTC	CASSSRDRAGHEQYF
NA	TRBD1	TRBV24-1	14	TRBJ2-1	TGTGCCACCAGTAAGGGGACAGGGGCTTACAATGAGTTCTTC	CATSKGTGAYNEFF
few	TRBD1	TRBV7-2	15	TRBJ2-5	TGTGCCAGCAGCTTAGCCCGAAGGGGGCCCGAGACCCAGTACTTC	CASSLARRGPETQYF
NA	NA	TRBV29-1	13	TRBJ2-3	TGCAGCGTTGAAGCGGGACACACAGATACGCAGTATTTT	CSVEAGHTDTQYF
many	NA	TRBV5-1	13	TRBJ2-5	TGTGCCAGCAGCTTTCCAGGCCAAGAGACCCAGTACTTC	CASSFPGQETQYF
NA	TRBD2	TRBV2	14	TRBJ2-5	TGTGCCACACTAGCGTCCTACTTCCAGGGGACCCAGTACTTC	CATLASYFQGTQYF
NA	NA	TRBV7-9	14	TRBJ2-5	TGTGCCAGCAGCTACCTGGGTTTCCAAGAGACCCAGTACTTC	CASSYLGFQETQYF
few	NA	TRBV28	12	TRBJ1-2	TGTGCCAGCAGTTTAAAGGTCTATGGCTACACCTTC	CASSLKVYGYTF
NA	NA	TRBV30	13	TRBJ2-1	TGTGCCTGGAGTTTTTTAAAGCGAGATGAGCAGTTCTTC	CAWSFLKRDEQFF
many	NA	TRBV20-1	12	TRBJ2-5	TGCAGTGCTAGATTCGGACAAGAGACCCAGTACTTC	CSARFGQETQYF
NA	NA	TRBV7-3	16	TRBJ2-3	TGTGCCAGCAGCTTCGTTGCGGACCCCAGAGGAGATACGCAGTATTTT	CASSFVADPRGDTQYF
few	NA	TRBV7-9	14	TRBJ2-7	TGTGCCAGCAGCCCAGTCGGAACAGACTCGTGGCAGTACTTC	CASSPVGTDSWQYF
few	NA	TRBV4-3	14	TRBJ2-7	TGCGCCAGCAGCCAAGGGACCCGGGGTCCTCAACAGTACTTC	CASSQGTRGPQQYF
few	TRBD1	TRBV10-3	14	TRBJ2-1	TGTGCCATCAGCTCGGGACAGGGGGTCGGTGAGCAGTTCTTC	CAISSGQGVGEQFF
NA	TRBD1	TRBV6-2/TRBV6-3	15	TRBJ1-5	TGTGCCAGCAGTTACGGGCTGACAGGGGATCAGCCCCAGCATTTT	CASSYGLTGDQPQHF
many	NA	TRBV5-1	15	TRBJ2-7	TGCGCCAGCAGCCTGATGTTCAAGGGCTCCTACGAGCAGTACTTC	CASSLMFKGSYEQYF
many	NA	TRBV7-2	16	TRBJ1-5	TGTGCCAGCAGTTCCGGGTCACCGCGGAGCAATCAGCCCCAGCATTTT	CASSSGSPRSNQPQHF
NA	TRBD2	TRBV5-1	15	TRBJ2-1	TGCGCCAGCGCCCTTGGCGGGAGTACCAACAATGAGCAGTTCTTC	CASALGGSTNNEQFF
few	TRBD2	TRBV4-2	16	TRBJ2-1	TGTGCCAGCAGCCGAGGTAATAGCGGGAGTAGAAATGAGCAGTTCTTC	CASSRGNSGSRNEQFF
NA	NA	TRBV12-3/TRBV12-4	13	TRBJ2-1	TGTGCCAGCCACCACGGTGCGCCACAAGAGCAGTTCTTC	CASHHGAPQEQFF
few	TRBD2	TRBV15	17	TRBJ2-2	TGTGCCACCAGCCTCGGGACTAGCCGATCGAACACCGGGGAGCTGTTTTTT	CATSLGTSRSNTGELFF